A single sample is the source of the 5 T cell receptor beta chains below, sequenced in a study of control samples from healthy donors and cancer patients. Sequencing used immunoSEQ multiplex PCR; TCRdb keeps in-frame clones, though not all of them. The table shows about 64,000 clones, with 92% occurring only once. The sequenced sample consisted of PBMCs. Receptors originate from a middle-aged man with colorectal cancer.

V and J are TRBV2 and TRBJ1-1; D remains ambiguous. This CDR3 region has 12 residues. The V end lost 0 bases, the J end lost 4 bases, and 3 bases lay between the germline ends. Germline V CDR1 and CDR2: SNHLY, FYNNEI. As DNA, the CDR3 is TGTGCCAGCAGTGAAGCAACCACTGAAGCTTTCTTT. Its protein is CASSEATTEAFF.

The CDR3 region has the DNA TGCGCCAGCAGCGGTGACAGGGCGGCAGGAAACACCATATATTTT. Its translation: CASSGDRAAGNTIYF. J is TRBJ1-3 and V is TRBV4-3; 7 bases line up with TRBD1. The CDR3 totals 15 residues. V gave up 5 bases and J gave up 4 bases; unmatched junction bases: 8. Germline CDR1 LGHNA, CDR2 YSLEER.

The chain links TRBV7-6 to TRBJ2-7, with TRBD1 matching 7 bases. J was trimmed by 4 bases and V by 1 base; bases with no gene match: 4. Germline V CDR1 and CDR2: SGHVS, FNYEAQ. The CDR3 sequence is 14 residues long. This chain's CDR3 is CASSLGGTAYEQYF. In DNA, the CDR3 is TGTGCCAGCAGCTTAGGAGGGACAGCTTACGAGCAGTACTTC.

This clone was counted only a few times. V gene TRBV2 combines with J gene TRBJ1-5, with D possibly TRBD1 on 5 matching bases. Trimming shortened V by 8 bases and J by 7 bases, and 24 bases separated the two germline ends. The CDR3 is made up of 16 amino acids. Germline CDR1 and CDR2: SNHLY and FYNNEI. The DNA for the CDR3 is TGTGCCAGCCGCGCGGGGGGGTCGTCCCCCAGGCAGCCCCAGCATTTT. It codes for CASRAGGSSPRQPQHF.

The rearrangement joins TRBV12-3 or TRBV12-4 to TRBJ1-1; D is perhaps TRBD1 (6 bases). The CDR3 length is 13 residues. V was pared by 6 bases and J by 0 bases, with 8 bases between. DNA of the CDR3: TGTGCCAGCAGACCAGGGGTGAACACTGAAGCTTTCTTT. It specifies CASRPGVNTEAFF.